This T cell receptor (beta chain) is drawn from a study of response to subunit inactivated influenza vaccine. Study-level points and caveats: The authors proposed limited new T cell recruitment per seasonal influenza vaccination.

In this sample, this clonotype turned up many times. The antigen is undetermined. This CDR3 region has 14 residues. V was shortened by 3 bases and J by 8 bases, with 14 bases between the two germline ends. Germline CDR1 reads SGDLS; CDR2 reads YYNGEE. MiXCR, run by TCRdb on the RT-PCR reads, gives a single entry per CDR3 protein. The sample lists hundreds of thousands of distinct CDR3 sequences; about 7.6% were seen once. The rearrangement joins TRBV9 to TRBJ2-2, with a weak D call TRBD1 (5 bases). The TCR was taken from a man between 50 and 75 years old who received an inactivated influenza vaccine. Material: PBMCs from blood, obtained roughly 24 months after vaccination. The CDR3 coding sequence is TGTGCCAGCAGCGGCAGGGCTACGGGTGGGGAGCTGTTTTTT. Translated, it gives CASSGRATGGELFF.